These 25 T cell receptor beta chains were sequenced from one sample in a study of cytomegalovirus exposure and HLA in healthy donors. The PCR was carried out with 60 Vbeta primers and 13 Jbeta primers. Data came from immunoSEQ multiplex PCR; TCRdb stores just in-frame clones and leaves some out. The table counts some 83,000 clones; 0.95% to 1.3% lies in the top ten. The sequenced sample was PBMCs. These receptors all stem from a young woman in good health and CMV-seronegative.

CDR3 protein: CASSGVAGVRNEQFF. CDR3 coding DNA: TGCGCCAGCTCGGGGGTGGCGGGAGTGAGGAATGAGCAGTTCTTC. The rearrangement joins TRBV5-1 to TRBJ2-1; 7 bases are a match to TRBD2. The CDR3 length is 15 residues. Looked up from germline, CDR1 is SGHRS and CDR2 is YFSETQ. Germline trimming cut 7 bases from V and 7 bases from J; bases unmatched to any gene: 14.

This chain links TRBV6-5 with TRBJ2-3; no firm D call. Trimming took off 5 bases at V and 6 bases at J, with 12 bases between the two ends. Germline CDR1 MNHEY, CDR2 SVGAGI. The CDR3 is made up of 13 amino acids. The CDR3 sequence is CASSPTIRDTQYF. CDR3 nucleotides: TGTGCCAGCAGTCCCACCATACGGGATACGCAGTATTTT.

The chain is built from TRBV6-1 and TRBJ2-5; TRBD2 matches at 9 bases. The germline CDR1 and CDR2 sequences are MNHNS and SASEGT. V shed 1 base and J 5 bases; nucleotides not matched to a gene: 5. This CDR3 has 15 residues. CDR3 nucleotides: TGTGCCAGCAGTGAAGGGCGGGAGGGCCTCGAGACCCAGTACTTC. This gives the protein CASSEGREGLETQYF.

The V and J genes are TRBV11-2 and TRBJ1-2, with TRBD1 matching over 8 bases. V dropped 5 bases and J dropped 12; count of bases not matched to a gene: 8. The CDR3 spans 12 residues. Germline V gives CDR1 SGHAT, CDR2 FQNNGV. As DNA, the CDR3 is TGTGCCAGCAGCCTAACAGGGGGGGAACACACCTTC. It specifies CASSLTGGEHTF.

The rearrangement joins TRBV10-3 to TRBJ2-7; 7 bases are a match to TRBD1. CDR1 and CDR2 from the germline V gene are ENHRY and SYGVKD. The CDR3 runs to 14 residues. V gave up 6 bases and J gave up 0 bases; unmatched junction bases: 5. As DNA, the CDR3 is TGTGCCATCAGCCGAGGGGGCGGCTCCTACGAGCAGTACTTC. This sequence encodes CAISRGGGSYEQYF.

The chain is built from TRBV29-1 and TRBJ2-5; 11 nucleotides match TRBD2. Germline-derived CDR1 and CDR2 are SQVTM and ANQGSEA. With 5 bases clipped from V and 4 bases from J, the junction kept 6 bases outside the gene matches. This CDR3 contains 14 residues. The CDR3 region is CSVNFGLAGETQYF. The DNA for the CDR3 is TGCAGCGTTAACTTCGGACTAGCGGGAGAGACCCAGTACTTC.

The chain is built from TRBV6-1 and TRBJ2-1, with 11 nucleotides matching TRBD1. CDR1 and CDR2 from the germline V gene are MNHNS and SASEGT. This CDR3 spans 15 amino acids. Unmatched junction bases numbered 6, after V lost 5 bases and J lost 6 bases. The CDR3 here is CASSRFGTGGNEQFF. The DNA of the CDR3 is TGTGCCAGCAGTAGGTTCGGGACAGGGGGCAATGAGCAGTTCTTC.

The chain has TRBV9 and TRBJ1-3; no clear D. Germline CDR1 is SGDLS and CDR2 is YYNGEE. CDR3 length equals 16 residues. Deletions cut 0 bases from V and 0 bases from J, with 10 bases between. The chain's CDR3 is CASSVGPGNSGNTIYF. The CDR3, as DNA: TGTGCCAGCAGCGTAGGTCCAGGTAACTCTGGAAACACCATATATTTT. The whole variable domain, remainder taken from reference TRBV9 and TRBJ1-3, is DSGVTQTPKHLITATGQRVTLRCSPRSGDLSVYWYQQSLDQGLQFLIQYYNGEERAKGNILERFSAQQFPDLHSELNLSSLELGDSALYFCASSVGPGNSGNTIYFGEGSWLTVV.

With respect to this clone: The same CDR3 can be traced to other DNA sequences in this sample. This chain connects TRBV19 to TRBJ1-2, with 9 bases that match TRBD1. The V segment lost 3 bases and the J segment 5 bases; nucleotides outside the gene matches: 1. Per the germline V gene, CDR1 is LNHDA and CDR2 is SQIVND (reference sequence). The CDR3 has 13 residues. Here the CDR3 reads CASSIGTGYGYTF. The CDR3 DNA reads TGTGCCAGTAGTATCGGGACAGGGTATGGCTACACCTTC.

The chain is built from TRBV11-2 and TRBJ2-5; D not certain. V dropped 2 bases and J dropped 1 base, with 5 bases sitting between them. CDR1 SGHAT and CDR2 FQNNGV come from the germline V gene. The CDR3 runs to 13 residues. CDR3 region: CASSLTSQETQYF. CDR3 bases: TGTGCCAGCAGCTTAACTTCCCAAGAGACCCAGTACTTC.

The chain uses TRBV19 and TRBJ2-2, with TRBD1 matching 9 bases. With V trimmed by 8 bases and J by 6 bases, 4 bases remained unmatched. The CDR3 sequence is 13 residues long. The germline CDR1 and CDR2 sequences are LNHDA and SQIVND (reference sequence). CDR3 DNA: TGTGCCAGTTCCGGGACAGGGTCCGGGGAGCTGTTTTTT. Translating it yields CASSGTGSGELFF.

About this clone itself: A read error may produce the germline difference seen at one junction end. The chain combines TRBV18 with TRBJ1-6; possibly TRBD1 for D (5 bases). Looked up from germline, CDR1 is KGHSH and CDR2 is LQKENI. This CDR3 is 14 amino acids long. CDR3 in amino acids: CASSPKGQNSHLHF. In nucleotides, the CDR3 is TGTGCCAGCTCACCAAAGGGGCAAAATTCACACCTCCACTTT.

The CDR3 bases are TGTGCCAGTAGTACCGGGGGGGGGCTGAACACTGAAGCTTTCTTT. Protein: CASSTGGGLNTEAFF. V is TRBV19 and J is TRBJ1-1; D is perhaps TRBD1 (6 bases). CDR1 is LNHDA and CDR2 is SQIVND in the germline V gene (reference sequence). CDR3 length equals 15 residues. V lost 4 bases and J lost 0, with 12 bases in between.

The CDR3 region has the DNA TGTGCCTGGAGGCGACCATTCCAGGGTGCCGGGGAGCTGTTTTTT. It codes for CAWRRPFQGAGELFF. The chain links TRBV30 to TRBJ2-2, with D possibly being TRBD1 (5 bases). Germline V gives CDR1 GTSNPN, CDR2 SVGIG (reference sequence). Trimming stripped 3 bases from V and 6 bases from J, with 17 bases between. The CDR3 is made up of 15 amino acids. The full variable domain, with the rest looked up from reference TRBV30 and TRBJ2-2, is SQTIHQWPATLVQPVGSPLSLECTVEGTSNPNLYWYRQAAGRGLQLLFYSVGIGQISSEVPQNLSASRPQDRQFILSSKKLLLSDSGFYLCAWRRPFQGAGELFFGEGSRLTVL.

The CDR3 sequence is CASSAQVGNTEAFF. In nucleotides, the CDR3 is TGTGCCAGCAGCGCGCAGGTGGGGAACACTGAAGCTTTCTTT. The J gene is TRBJ1-1, the V gene TRBV9, with D unresolved. The CDR3 sequence is 14 residues long. Trimming took off 3 bases at V and 1 base at J, with 10 bases between the two ends. CDR1 is SGDLS, CDR2 YYNGEE, per germline. Filled out from reference TRBV9 and TRBJ1-1, the complete variable domain reads DSGVTQTPKHLITATGQRVTLRCSPRSGDLSVYWYQQSLDQGLQFLIQYYNGEERAKGNILERFSAQQFPDLHSELNLSSLELGDSALYFCASSAQVGNTEAFFGQGTRLTVV.

The rearrangement joins TRBV11-2 to TRBJ1-6; 7 nucleotides align to TRBD1. The CDR3 runs 15 residues. J lost 7 bases, V lost 5 bases, and 8 bases had no gene match. Germline CDR1 and CDR2: SGHAT and FQNNGV. CDR3 protein: CASSPTGVGNSPLHF. The CDR3 DNA follows: TGTGCCAGCAGCCCCACAGGGGTAGGGAATTCACCCCTCCACTTT.

The chain is built from TRBV30 and TRBJ2-1, with no clear D. V gave up 1 base and J gave up 7 bases, with 8 bases separating them. CDR3 length equals 12 residues. Germline loops: CDR1 GTSNPN, CDR2 SVGIG (reference sequence). The CDR3 DNA follows: TGTGCCTGGAGTGGTACCAGGAATGAGCAGTTCTTC. It encodes CAWSGTRNEQFF.

The chain joins TRBV7-6 to TRBJ2-3, with 7 bases fitting TRBD1. The CDR3 runs 15 residues. V shed 1 base and J 5 bases; nucleotides not matched to a gene: 6. The germline CDR1 and CDR2 sequences are SGHVS and FNYEAQ. The CDR3 bases are TGTGCCAGCAGCTTAGAGGGACAGCCTAGAGATACGCAGTATTTT. Translated: CASSLEGQPRDTQYF. The full variable domain, completed using reference TRBV7-6 and TRBJ2-3, is GAGVSQSPRYKVTKRGQDVALRCDPISGHVSLYWYRQALGQGPEFLTYFNYEAQQDKSGLPNDRFSAERPEGSISTLTIQRTEQRDSAMYRCASSLEGQPRDTQYFGPGTRLTVL.

This CDR3 reads CASSLRGRYQGDGYTF. CDR3 in DNA: TGCGCCAGCAGCTTAAGGGGTCGATACCAGGGTGATGGCTACACCTTC. The chain has TRBV5-1 and TRBJ1-2; possible D gene TRBD1, 5 bases. V dropped 2 bases and J dropped 6 bases, with 20 bases sitting between them. CDR1 is SGHRS and CDR2 is YFSETQ in the germline V gene. This CDR3 region has 16 residues.

The V call is TRBV20-1, the J call TRBJ2-7; D might be TRBD1 (5 bases). The CDR3 consists of 11 residues. The germline gives CDR1 DFQATT, CDR2 SNEGSKA (reference sequence). The V and J ends lost 5 bases and 6 bases respectively, with 11 bases between them. The CDR3 reads CSASRQGEQYF. CDR3 DNA: TGCAGTGCTTCCAGGCAGGGCGAGCAGTACTTC.

This chain links TRBV19 with TRBJ2-7; perhaps TRBD1 as D (6 bases). Germline CDR1 LNHDA, CDR2 SQIVND (reference sequence). The CDR3 length is 13 residues. The ends were cut back, 5 bases at V and 2 bases at J, with 10 bases in the middle. The CDR3 sequence: CASSRTVTYEQYF. The CDR3 nucleotides are TGTGCCAGTAGTCGGACAGTTACCTACGAGCAGTACTTC.

The V and J genes are TRBV30 and TRBJ2-3, with a weak D call TRBD2 (5 bases). This CDR3 comprises 14 residues. V was trimmed by 2 bases and J by 6 bases, leaving 15 bases between them. Germline CDR1 reads GTSNPN; CDR2 reads SVGIG (reference sequence). Written as DNA, the CDR3 is TGTGCCTGGAGTAGTACTCTCGGCGGGGATACGCAGTATTTT. This sequence encodes CAWSSTLGGDTQYF. The full variable domain, rest sourced from reference TRBV30 and TRBJ2-3, is SQTIHQWPATLVQPVGSPLSLECTVEGTSNPNLYWYRQAAGRGLQLLFYSVGIGQISSEVPQNLSASRPQDRQFILSSKKLLLSDSGFYLCAWSSTLGGDTQYFGPGTRLTVL.

This chain links TRBV5-1 with TRBJ1-1, with D unresolved. Germline assignment: CDR1 SGHRS and CDR2 YFSETQ. Deletions cut 0 bases from V and 1 base from J, with 10 bases between. This CDR3 has 15 amino acids. CDR3 loop: CASSLVGSGNTEAFF. The CDR3 nucleotides are TGCGCCAGCAGCTTGGTCGGGAGTGGGAACACTGAAGCTTTCTTT. Complete variable domain (other parts from reference TRBV5-1 and TRBJ1-1): KAGVTQTPRYLIKTRGQQVTLSCSPISGHRSVSWYQQTPGQGLQFLFEYFSETQRNKGNFPGRFSGRQFSNSRSEMNVSTLELGDSALYLCASSLVGSGNTEAFFGQGTRLTVV.

V is TRBV5-1 and J is TRBJ2-3; 12 bases agree with TRBD1. The CDR3 runs to 16 residues. Germline V gene lookup returns CDR1 SGHRS and CDR2 YFSETQ. V shed 5 bases, J shed 5 bases, and the junction held 9 bases outside the gene matches. The CDR3 sequence is CASSYFRDRGQDTQYF. The CDR3 DNA reads TGCGCCAGCAGTTATTTCCGGGACAGGGGGCAAGATACGCAGTATTTT.

The chain uses TRBV7-2 and TRBJ1-1; D not resolved. There are 15 residues in the CDR3. V lost 1 base and J lost 0, with 9 bases in between. Germline CDR1 is SGHTA and CDR2 is FQGNSA. CDR3 DNA sequence: TGTGCCAGCAGCTTAGAACTGGTGTTGAACACTGAAGCTTTCTTT. Residues: CASSLELVLNTEAFF.